Sequencing of this T cell receptor (beta chain) was carried out in a study of T cell responses to AZD1222 COVID-19 vaccine. Overall study findings and caveats: Clonal diversity may have been underestimated, and the donors were mostly white British, with more females than males.

Comments on this clone: As yet, its antigen is unknown. Other DNA sequences in this specimen translate into the identical CDR3.

J gave up 3 bases and V 10 bases, and 5 bases lay outside the gene matches. The length of the CDR3 is 14 residues. CDR1 is ENHRY, CDR2 SYGVKD, per germline. Clones were read by immunoSEQ multiplex PCR, and TCRdb kept only the in-frame ones, dropping some. The table has 80,000 to 100,000 clones, around nine tenths seen once. The sequence was collected from an adult who received the AZD1222 COVID-19 vaccine. The material was peripheral blood, obtained 28 days after the second AZD1222 dose. The chain combines TRBV10-3 with TRBJ2-1, with 11 positions matching TRBD2. The CDR3 DNA sequence: TGTGCCACACGAACTAGCGGGGGCTACAATGAGCAGTTCTTC. Translated: CATRTSGGYNEQFF.